Listed below are T cell receptor beta chains from one sample, sequenced in a study of T cell responses to AZD1222 COVID-19 vaccine. Repertoires were generated with immunoSEQ multiplex PCR, while TCRdb's copy carries only in-frame clones and drops some. Of about 130,000 clones in the sample, around 90% are singletons; the top ten hold roughly 6.1%. Sequencing was performed on peripheral blood, taken 28 days after the second AZD1222 dose. The source of these receptors is an adult who received the AZD1222 COVID-19 vaccine. The CDR3 runs from the conserved cysteine through the conserved F or W. A D gene is named only where the DNA matches it firmly. Clone sizes are given selectively: once, few, many, or a class where the clone is expanded.

V gene	D gene	clone size	J gene	CDR3 protein	CDR3 DNA
TRBV2	-	-	TRBJ1-2	CASSDMGGWGYTF	TGTGCCAGCAGTGATATGGGGGGTTGGGGCTACACCTTC
TRBV30	-	-	TRBJ1-4	CALRERLLNEKLFF	TGTGCCCTCAGAGAGCGCTTACTTAATGAAAAACTGTTTTTT
TRBV15	-	-	TRBJ2-7	CATSRERLPSYEQYF	TGTGCCACCAGCAGAGAGCGACTGCCGTCCTACGAGCAGTACTTC
TRBV4-2	TRBD2	-	TRBJ2-2	CPRPQARGGLSGELFF	TGTCCCCGCCCCCAAGCCCGGGGGGGGTTGTCCGGGGAGCTGTTTTTT
TRBV30	-	-	TRBJ2-3	CAWGTGWSTDTQYF	TGTGCCTGGGGTACAGGGTGGAGCACAGATACGCAGTATTTT
TRBV19	-	-	TRBJ1-2	CASSTRDSLYGYTF	TGTGCCAGTAGTACCCGGGACTCACTCTATGGCTACACCTTC
TRBV19	-	once	TRBJ2-3	CASSGPPGEGADTQYF	TGTGCCAGTAGCGGACCCCCGGGGGAAGGGGCAGATACGCAGTATTTT
TRBV18	-	-	TRBJ1-5	CASSPADRGPQHF	TGTGCCAGCTCACCAGCTGACCGAGGGCCCCAGCATTTT
TRBV11-1	-	-	TRBJ1-3	CASSSSSGNTIYF	TGTGCCAGCAGCTCATCGTCGGGAAACACCATATATTTT
TRBV5-1	TRBD1	-	TRBJ1-2	CASSLSPGQGGGYGYTF	TGCGCCAGCAGCTTGTCTCCGGGACAGGGCGGAGGCTATGGCTACACCTTC
TRBV5-1	-	-	TRBJ1-5	CASSIDSNQPQHF	TGCGCCAGCAGCATTGATAGCAATCAGCCCCAGCATTTT
TRBV6-1	-	-	TRBJ2-7	CASSEEGNAYEQYF	TGTGCCAGCAGTGAGGAGGGAAACGCCTACGAGCAGTACTTC
TRBV5-1	-	-	TRBJ2-2	CASSLVGIGTGELFF	TGCGCCAGCAGCTTGGTGGGGATAGGCACCGGGGAGCTGTTTTTT
TRBV7-8	-	-	TRBJ2-1	CASSLGSGAGEQFF	TGTGCCAGCAGCTTAGGATCGGGGGCCGGTGAGCAGTTCTTC
TRBV23-1	-	-	TRBJ2-7	CASSQSRGGLTDEQYF	TGCGCCAGCAGTCAATCAAGGGGGGGGCTAACGGACGAGCAGTACTTC
TRBV4-1	TRBD2	-	TRBJ2-3	CASSREREADTQYF	TGCGCCAGCAGCCGGGAGCGGGAAGCAGATACGCAGTATTTT
TRBV5-4	TRBD1	-	TRBJ1-2	CASSLSALAVGDRGRGYTF	TGTGCCAGCAGCTTGAGCGCGTTGGCGGTTGGGGACAGGGGCCGGGGCTACACCTTC
TRBV5-5	TRBD1	-	TRBJ1-1	CASSFGQAIHTEAFF	TGTGCCAGCAGCTTCGGACAGGCGATACACACTGAAGCTTTCTTT
TRBV27	TRBD1	-	TRBJ2-7	CASGDSSTYEQYF	TGTGCCAGCGGGGACAGCTCTACCTACGAGCAGTACTTC
TRBV6-5	TRBD1	-	TRBJ2-2	CASSRTGRTGELFF	TGTGCCAGCAGCCGGACAGGGAGAACCGGGGAGCTGTTTTTT
TRBV10-3	-	-	TRBJ1-2	CAISEPEGGYTF	TGTGCCATCAGTGAGCCTGAAGGTGGCTACACCTTC
TRBV6-5	-	few	TRBJ1-2	CASSYSALTDYGYTF	TGTGCCAGCAGTTACTCGGCTTTAACTGACTATGGCTACACCTTC
TRBV6-5	TRBD2	medium-sized	TRBJ2-2	CASSYSTSGSTGELFF	TGTGCCAGCAGTTACTCGACTAGCGGGAGCACCGGGGAGCTGTTTTTT
TRBV7-3	TRBD1	-	TRBJ1-1	CASSPWGQGDPEAFF	TGTGCCAGCAGCCCATGGGGACAGGGGGATCCTGAAGCTTTCTTT
TRBV24-1	-	-	TRBJ2-7	CATSHSSGDRPYEQYF	TGTGCCACCAGTCACTCCTCGGGGGACAGACCCTACGAGCAGTACTTC
TRBV5-5	TRBD1	-	TRBJ2-1	CASNRQGADNEQFF	TGTGCCAGCAACCGACAGGGGGCTGACAATGAGCAGTTCTTC
TRBV3-1/TRBV3-2	TRBD2	-	TRBJ2-7	CASSHLAGGREQYF	TGTGCCAGCAGCCATCTAGCGGGGGGACGGGAGCAGTACTTC